The 30 T cell receptor beta chains reported below all come from one sample, sequenced in a study of T cells in Graves' hyperthyroidism and ophthalmopathy. The investigators amplified TCR beta CDR3 regions from RNA transcripts. Primed by the HTBI set, a first-round RT-PCR was run on the TCR CDR3. TCRdb itself ran the multiplex PCR reads through MiXCR, one entry per CDR3 protein. The table has some 550,000 distinct CDR3 sequences, 20% seen once. Specimen: blood. All receptors derive from a man aged 18-30 years with Graves' hyperthyroidism.

This clonotype has ten or more counts. The chain links TRBV29-1 to TRBJ2-7; 9 nucleotides match TRBD1. J gave up 2 bases and V 6 bases, and 2 bases lay outside the gene matches. The CDR3 is 12 residues long. Germline values: CDR1 SQVTM, CDR2 ANQGSEA. For the CDR3, the DNA is TGCAGCGTGGGGACAGGGACCTACGAGCAGTACTTC. This sequence encodes CSVGTGTYEQYF.

The J gene is TRBJ2-4, the V gene TRBV20-1; TRBD2 might be the D (5 bases). Germline assignment: CDR1 DFQATT and CDR2 SNEGSKA (reference sequence). The CDR3 loop spans 13 amino acids. V was pared by 6 bases and J by 5 bases, with 14 bases between. CDR3 in amino acids: CSAPRDGENIQYF. Here the CDR3 DNA reads TGCAGTGCACCCCGGGATGGCGAAAACATTCAGTACTTC.

This clonotype was counted at least ten times. This chain links TRBV30 with TRBJ1-1; D is undetermined. V was shortened by 4 bases and J by 6 bases, with 6 bases between the two germline ends. Germline V CDR1 and CDR2: GTSNPN, SVGIG (reference sequence). This CDR3 is built from 10 residues. CDR3 sequence: CAWTRPEAFF. The CDR3 bases are TGTGCCTGGACTCGACCTGAAGCTTTCTTT.

The rearrangement joins TRBV28 to TRBJ1-5; D may be TRBD1 (5 bases). The germline CDR1 and CDR2 sequences are MDHEN and SYDVKM. Trimming removed 7 bases from V and 7 bases from J, with 17 bases in between. CDR3 size: 14 residues. CDR3 DNA sequence: TGTGCCAGCACCAGCGGGGGTGGGGAACAGCCCCAGCATTTT. Amino acid sequence: CASTSGGGEQPQHF. Full variable domain (rest looked up from reference TRBV28 and TRBJ1-5): DVKVTQSSRYLVKRTGEKVFLECVQDMDHENMFWYRQDPGLGLRLIYFSYDVKMKEKGDIPEGYSVSREKKERFSLILESASTNQTSMYLCASTSGGGEQPQHFGDGTRLSIL.

Ten or more counts support this clonotype. This chain links TRBV5-1 with TRBJ1-2; TRBD1 matches at 9 bases. J lost 6 bases, V lost 1 base, and 22 bases had no gene match. Germline V gives CDR1 SGHRS, CDR2 YFSETQ. CDR3 length: 20 amino acids. CDR3 region: CASSLYPSPGTGIEEDGYTF. Here the CDR3 DNA reads TGCGCCAGCAGCTTGTACCCCAGTCCCGGGACAGGGATAGAGGAGGATGGCTACACCTTC.

The gene calls are TRBV20-1 and TRBJ2-7; TRBD1 agrees at 7 bases. CDR1 DFQATT and CDR2 SNEGSKA come from the germline V gene (reference sequence). J gave up 2 bases and V 6 bases, and 4 bases lay outside the gene matches. This CDR3 comprises 12 residues. CDR3 nucleotide sequence: TGCAGTGCAAGCACAGGGGCCTACGAGCAGTACTTC. Protein: CSASTGAYEQYF.

The chain joins TRBV20-1 to TRBJ2-7; D gene unclear. Germline V gene lookup returns CDR1 DFQATT and CDR2 SNEGSKA (reference sequence). The CDR3 consists of 9 residues. The CDR3: CSSIRRQYF. Here the CDR3 DNA reads TGCAGCTCGATCCGTAGGCAGTACTTC.

Only a few counts were recorded for this clonotype. This chain connects TRBV5-1 to TRBJ2-5, with 7 positions matching TRBD1. The CDR3 is 14 residues long. Per the germline V gene, CDR1 is SGHRS and CDR2 is YFSETQ. J lost 2 bases, V lost 4 bases, and 5 bases had no gene match. CDR3 nucleotide sequence: TGCGCCAGCAGCACGGGACAGCAGCAAGAGACCCAGTACTTC. This encodes CASSTGQQQETQYF. The whole variable domain, remainder taken from reference TRBV5-1 and TRBJ2-5, is KAGVTQTPRYLIKTRGQQVTLSCSPISGHRSVSWYQQTPGQGLQFLFEYFSETQRNKGNFPGRFSGRQFSNSRSEMNVSTLELGDSALYLCASSTGQQQETQYFGPGTRLLVL.

CDR3 region: CASGARDFQETQYF. The CDR3 coding sequence is TGTGCCAGCGGAGCTAGGGACTTCCAAGAGACCCAGTACTTC. The chain recombines TRBV6-2 or TRBV6-3 with TRBJ2-5; TRBD2 is a possible D gene (6 bases). CDR3 length equals 14 residues. The ends were cut back, 8 bases at V and 1 base at J, with 14 bases in the middle. Germline CDR1 is MNHEY and CDR2 is SVGEGT.

This chain joins TRBV5-1 and TRBJ2-5, with TRBD1 identical over 8 bases. The V segment lost 3 bases and the J segment 0 bases; nucleotides outside the gene matches: 7. This CDR3 region has 16 residues. Germline loops: CDR1 SGHRS, CDR2 YFSETQ. CDR3 nucleotides: TGCGCCAGCAGCTGGAACGGACAGGGTGACCAAGAGACCCAGTACTTC. This translates into CASSWNGQGDQETQYF.

This clonotype has a single count. Germline is not matched at one junction end, which may reflect a read error. This chain links TRBV12-3 or TRBV12-4 with TRBJ2-2; D not certain. This CDR3 has 12 amino acids. In DNA form, the CDR3 reads TGTACCAGCAGTTTGTTGAGCGGGGAGCTGTTTTTT. Translating it yields CTSSLLSGELFF.

This clonotype occurred many times. The genes are TRBV30 and TRBJ1-2; possible D gene TRBD1, 5 bases. V lost 3 bases and J lost 6, with 14 bases in between. Per the germline V gene, CDR1 is GTSNPN and CDR2 is SVGIG (reference sequence). This CDR3 region has 13 residues. The CDR3 bases are TGTGCCTGGAGCCCGCAGGGTCCGGATGGCTACACCTTC. Translation gives CAWSPQGPDGYTF.

This clonotype has a count of ten or more. This chain links TRBV6-1 with TRBJ2-5; TRBD1 might be the D (6 bases). This CDR3 spans 13 amino acids. In germline, CDR1 is MNHNS, CDR2 SASEGT. The V and J ends lost 4 bases and 3 bases respectively, with 9 bases between them. The CDR3 region has the DNA TGTGCCAGCAGTGCTAGGGGGAAAGAGACCCAGTACTTC. Its translation: CASSARGKETQYF.

The V call is TRBV7-8, the J call TRBJ1-5, with unresolved D. The CDR3 is 17 amino acids. Germline V CDR1 and CDR2: SGHVS, FQNEAQ. Trimming took off 4 bases at V and 6 bases at J, with 22 bases between the two ends. The CDR3 protein is CASSSYPLGSLGQPQHF. For the CDR3, the DNA is TGTGCCAGCAGCTCTTACCCCCTTGGGAGTTTAGGTCAGCCCCAGCATTTT.

This clonotype was observed at least ten times. The genes are TRBV19 and TRBJ1-5; D is undetermined. Germline loops: CDR1 LNHDA, CDR2 SQIVND (reference sequence). V lost 2 bases and J 2 bases, leaving 4 bases between the germline ends. The CDR3 is 13 amino acids. Written as DNA, the CDR3 is TGTGCCAGTAGTATATCCCGCAATCAGCCCCAGCATTTT. It yields the protein CASSISRNQPQHF. Based on the CDR3 plus reference TRBV19 and TRBJ1-5, the full variable domain is DGGITQSPKYLFRKEGQNVTLSCEQNLNHDAMYWYRQDPGQGLRLIYYSQIVNDFQKGDIAEGYSVSREKKESFPLTVTSAQKNPTAFYLCASSISRNQPQHFGDGTRLSIL.

This rearrangement joins TRBV12-3 or TRBV12-4 to TRBJ2-5; the D is unclear. This CDR3 is built from 14 residues. Trimming pared 5 bases from V and 0 bases from J, leaving 10 bases between. The CDR3 sequence: CASSPLAYQETQYF. DNA for the CDR3: TGTGCCAGCAGTCCACTGGCCTACCAAGAGACCCAGTACTTC.

The chain has TRBV18 and TRBJ2-7; D gene uncertain. The CDR3 is 14 amino acids. V lost 6 bases, J lost 5 bases, and 17 bases lay in between. Germline CDR1 and CDR2: KGHSH and LQKENI. The DNA of the CDR3 is TGTGCCAGCTCCTTATTGTCTGGGCCAAACGAGCAGTACTTC. Protein sequence: CASSLLSGPNEQYF.

This clonotype was seen at least ten times. The chain recombines TRBV20-1 with TRBJ2-5; 9 nucleotides align to TRBD1. The CDR3 runs to 13 residues. V lost 5 bases to trimming and J lost 5 bases; unmatched junction nucleotides: 6. CDR1 and CDR2 from the germline V gene are DFQATT and SNEGSKA (reference sequence). Here the CDR3 DNA reads TGCAGTGCTGAAGACAGGGGGAGGGAGACCCAGTACTTC. This translates into CSAEDRGRETQYF.

This clonotype was observed once. The chain couples TRBV20-1 to TRBJ2-7; 7 nucleotides line up with TRBD1. The germline V gene encodes CDR1 DFQATT and CDR2 SNEGSKA (reference sequence). Trimming removed 0 bases from V and 2 bases from J; junction bases left unmatched: 10. The CDR3 sequence is 16 residues long. The CDR3 nucleotides are TGCAGTGCTAGAGACAACGACAGGGTGGGAACCTACGAGCAGTACTTC. It encodes CSARDNDRVGTYEQYF.

The sample holds many counts of this clonotype. V gene TRBV30 combines with J gene TRBJ1-2; D possibly corresponds to TRBD1 (5 bases). Per the germline V gene, CDR1 is GTSNPN and CDR2 is SVGIG (reference sequence). With 5 bases removed from V and 4 bases from J, the gap between germline ends came to 8 bases. The length of the CDR3 is 11 residues. In DNA form, the CDR3 reads TGTGCCTGGGGGGCCGGCTATGGCTACACCTTC. This sequence encodes CAWGAGYGYTF.

This clonotype turned up a few times. The rearrangement uses TRBV20-1 and TRBJ2-5, with TRBD2 matching over 12 bases. CDR1 DFQATT and CDR2 SNEGSKA come from the germline V gene (reference sequence). The CDR3 runs 16 residues. V gave up 6 bases and J gave up 1 base; unmatched junction bases: 9. The CDR3 protein is CSALPRLAGAQETQYF. In DNA form, the CDR3 reads TGCAGTGCACTTCCCCGACTAGCGGGGGCCCAAGAGACCCAGTACTTC.

This clonotype was seen ten or more times. This chain joins TRBV28 and TRBJ2-2; possible D gene TRBD2, 6 bases. V gave up 7 bases and J gave up 7 bases, with 13 bases separating them. This CDR3 is built from 13 residues. Germline lookup yields CDR1 MDHEN and CDR2 SYDVKM. In DNA, the CDR3 is TGTGCCAGCACCTACGGGGGTGGCGGGGAGCTGTTTTTT. It encodes CASTYGGGGELFF. The full variable domain, its missing parts supplied by reference TRBV28 and TRBJ2-2, is DVKVTQSSRYLVKRTGEKVFLECVQDMDHENMFWYRQDPGLGLRLIYFSYDVKMKEKGDIPEGYSVSREKKERFSLILESASTNQTSMYLCASTYGGGGELFFGEGSRLTVL.

There are many counts of this clonotype. The V gene is TRBV12-3 or TRBV12-4, the J gene TRBJ2-7; D may be TRBD1 (6 bases). Trimming cost V 1 base and J 6 bases, with 10 bases left between them. The CDR3 has 13 amino acids. CDR3 nucleotides: TGTGCCAGCAGTTTAGGACAGGTTTCCGAGCAGTACTTC. Its protein product is CASSLGQVSEQYF.

J is TRBJ2-6 and V is TRBV5-5; D perhaps matches TRBD1 (5 bases). CDR1 is SGHKS and CDR2 is YYEKEE in the germline V gene (reference sequence). The CDR3 has 15 amino acids. Trimming pared 0 bases from V and 2 bases from J, leaving 6 bases between. The CDR3 DNA follows: TGTGCCAGCAGCTTGGAAGGGGCTGGGGCCAACGTCCTGACTTTC. Amino acids: CASSLEGAGANVLTF.

This clonotype came up many times. The chain carries TRBV19 and TRBJ1-1; a weak D match, TRBD1 (5 bases). The V end lost 7 bases, the J end lost 1 base, and 13 bases lay between the germline ends. Germline V gene lookup returns CDR1 LNHDA and CDR2 SQIVND (reference sequence). The CDR3 is 14 residues long. For the CDR3, the DNA is TGTGCCAGTATTCCGACTACAGGGAACACTGAAGCTTTCTTT. Translation gives CASIPTTGNTEAFF.

This clonotype was picked up many times. This chain joins TRBV27 and TRBJ1-1; D perhaps matches TRBD1 (5 bases). Trimming removed 3 bases at V and 3 bases at J, with 14 bases between. The CDR3 runs 15 residues. Germline CDR1 and CDR2: MNHEY and SMNVEV (reference sequence). CDR3 DNA sequence: TGTGCCAGCAGTTTGGGGCCGAGAGGGGACACTGAAGCTTTCTTT. Protein product: CASSLGPRGDTEAFF.

This clonotype was picked up a small number of times. At one of its ends the junction is not consistent with the germline gene, which may arise from a read error. The chain couples TRBV6-2 or TRBV6-3 to TRBJ1-3; unclear D gene. Germline-derived CDR1 and CDR2 are MNHEY and SVGEGT. The length of the CDR3 is 12 residues. CDR3 coding DNA: TGTGCCACCGTCTCTTCTGGAAACACCATGTATTTT. Its protein is CATVSSGNTMYF.

This clonotype was observed at least ten times. CDR3 nucleotides: TGTGCCAGCAGTGGAGGGGGATGGGAGACCCAGTACTTC. Amino acids: CASSGGGWETQYF. The genes are TRBV2 and TRBJ2-5, with D perhaps TRBD1 (6 bases). The CDR3 is 13 amino acids. The V and J ends lost 4 bases and 5 bases respectively, with 11 bases between them. Germline values: CDR1 SNHLY, CDR2 FYNNEI.

This clonotype occurred many times. V and J are TRBV7-8 and TRBJ1-3, with a possible D match to TRBD1 (5 bases). V was shortened by 5 bases and J by 7 bases, with 18 bases between the two germline ends. The CDR3 runs 15 residues. The germline V gene encodes CDR1 SGHVS and CDR2 FQNEAQ. The CDR3 region is CASSRGRDPRNTIYF. DNA for the CDR3: TGTGCCAGCAGCCGAGGCCGGGACCCTCGGAACACCATATATTTT.

This clonotype was counted only a few times. This may stem from a read error, because a much larger clone lies one nucleotide away. The V and J genes are TRBV19 and TRBJ2-7, with D perhaps given as TRBD1 or TRBD2 (5 bases each). This CDR3 spans 13 amino acids. CDR1 and CDR2 from the germline V gene are LNHDA and SQIVND (reference sequence). CDR3 loop: CASSPQGVYEQDF. DNA of the CDR3: TGTGCCAGTAGTCCCCAGGGAGTCTACGAGCAGGACTTC.